The 20 T cell receptor beta chains listed next were all sequenced from one sample in a study of T cell repertoires in cytomegalovirus infection. MiXCR, run by TCRdb on the reads, gives a single entry per CDR3 protein. The sample has a few hundred thousand distinct CDR3 sequences, about a sixth seen once; the top ten hold about 45%. The sample taken for sequencing was CD8+ T cells from PBMCs. These receptors were taken from a human donor in good health (CMV status not recorded). Some clones in this sample may be carry-over from other donors' samples.

The genes are TRBV6-4 and TRBJ1-1; a possible D gene is TRBD1 (6 bases). Germline V gene lookup returns CDR1 MRHNA and CDR2 SNTAGT. The CDR3 totals 15 residues. The V end lost 6 bases, the J end lost 0 bases, and 14 bases lay between the germline ends. CDR3: CASSPTGFMNTEAFF. CDR3 nucleotides: TGTGCCAGCAGCCCGACAGGTTTTATGAACACTGAAGCTTTCTTT.

This clonotype came up many times. The V and J genes are TRBV12-3 or TRBV12-4 and TRBJ2-1; 8 nucleotides line up with TRBD1. This CDR3 has 12 residues. Trimming at V came to 6 bases and at J to 8 bases, leaving 3 bases not matched to a gene. CDR3 protein: CASRWDRHEQFF. In DNA form, the CDR3 reads TGTGCCAGCAGATGGGACAGGCATGAGCAGTTCTTC.

V is TRBV6-6 and J is TRBJ2-1, with D possibly being TRBD2 (6 bases). The CDR3 is 14 residues long. Germline V gene data show CDR1 as MNHNY and CDR2 as SVGAGI (reference sequence). The V gene lost 6 bases and the J gene lost 9 bases, with 18 bases spanning the gap. The CDR3: CASSALGGLGEQFF. The CDR3 nucleotides read TGTGCCAGCAGCGCACTGGGGGGTCTCGGTGAGCAGTTCTTC.

This clonotype was seen more than once but under ten times. This sequence joins TRBV2 and TRBJ2-7, with TRBD2 as a possible D gene (6 bases). The germline V gene has CDR1 SNHLY and CDR2 FYNNEI. Trimming stripped 0 bases from V and 4 bases from J, with 22 bases between. This CDR3 spans 18 amino acids. CDR3 loop: CASSEARRVGGAGYEQYF. For the CDR3, the DNA is TGTGCCAGCAGTGAAGCGCGGAGAGTCGGAGGCGCGGGATACGAGCAGTACTTC. The entire variable domain, with the rest obtained from reference TRBV2 and TRBJ2-7, is as follows: EPEVTQTPSHQVTQMGQEVILRCVPISNHLYFYWYRQILGQKVEFLVSFYNNEISEKSEIFDDQFSVERPDGSNFTLKIRSTKLEDSAMYFCASSEARRVGGAGYEQYFGPGTRLTVT.

This clonotype was detected a few times. J is TRBJ2-7 and V is TRBV5-1; 9 bases align to TRBD1. The germline gives CDR1 SGHRS, CDR2 YFSETQ. The CDR3 has 14 residues. After removal of 4 bases from V and 0 bases from J, the junction contained 2 bases not matched to a gene. CDR3 sequence reads: CASSLQGASYEQYF. Here the CDR3 DNA reads TGCGCCAGCAGCCTACAGGGGGCCTCCTACGAGCAGTACTTC.

V usage is TRBV20-1 and J usage is TRBJ2-1; the D gene is possibly TRBD2 (5 bases). Germline CDR1 is DFQATT and CDR2 is SNEGSKA (reference sequence). Trimming removed 2 bases from V and 7 bases from J, with 12 bases in between. CDR3 length: 13 amino acids. The CDR3 loop reads CSARMSTRNEQFF. CDR3 sequence (DNA): TGCAGTGCTAGAATGTCCACTAGAAATGAGCAGTTCTTC.

This clonotype was recorded at least ten times. The chain uses TRBV7-9 and TRBJ1-1; 8 bases align to TRBD1. Unmatched junction bases numbered 8, after V lost 5 bases and J lost 3 bases. The CDR3 loop spans 15 amino acids. Germline V lookup: CDR1 SEHNR, CDR2 FQNEAQ (reference sequence). Written as DNA, the CDR3 is TGTGCCAGCAGCGCCGACAGGGGTATGTACACTGAAGCTTTCTTT. Translated, it gives CASSADRGMYTEAFF.

The chain uses TRBV5-5 and TRBJ2-2; 7 nucleotides align to TRBD1. J was trimmed by 6 bases and V by 2 bases; bases with no gene match: 10. The V gene's germline CDR1 is SGHKS and CDR2 YYEKEE (reference sequence). The CDR3 covers 16 residues. CDR3 sequence reads: CASSLYTGVRAGELFF. The CDR3 coding sequence is TGTGCCAGCAGCTTATATACAGGGGTGCGGGCCGGGGAGCTGTTTTTT.

This clonotype was seen only a few times. This chain joins TRBV5-4 and TRBJ1-6; D gene uncertain. Trimming removed 2 bases from V and 9 bases from J, with 6 bases in between. This CDR3 region has 12 residues. Germline loops: CDR1 SGHNT, CDR2 YYREEE (reference sequence). CDR3 coding DNA: TGTGCCAGCAGCTTAAACTTTTCACCCCTCCACTTT. It encodes CASSLNFSPLHF.

This clonotype was counted only a few times. V usage is TRBV13 and J usage is TRBJ1-4; D uncertain. V dropped 0 bases and J dropped 7 bases, with 9 bases sitting between them. CDR3 length: 14 amino acids. Germline V gene data show CDR1 as PRHDT and CDR2 as FYEKMQ (reference sequence). The CDR3 protein is CASSLGGFGEKLFF. CDR3 bases: TGTGCCAGCAGCTTAGGAGGGTTCGGTGAAAAACTGTTTTTT.

This clonotype was seen a handful of times. The CDR3 reads CARKRSSYNEQFF. CDR3 nucleotides: TGTGCCCGAAAGCGGAGCTCCTACAATGAGCAGTTCTTC. This chain joins TRBV2 and TRBJ2-1, with D perhaps TRBD2 (5 bases). Trimming stripped 11 bases from V and 0 bases from J, with 11 bases between. The CDR3 contains 13 residues. The V gene's germline CDR1 is SNHLY and CDR2 FYNNEI.

Many counts were recorded for this clonotype. The V and J genes are TRBV5-1 and TRBJ1-2, with 8 bases aligning to TRBD1. After removal of 4 bases from V and 0 bases from J, the junction contained 14 bases not matched to a gene. The CDR3 has 18 amino acids. Germline CDR1 is SGHRS and CDR2 is YFSETQ. In nucleotides, the CDR3 is TGCGCCAGCAGCCAACTCGCCGACAGGGGCCACTCTAACTATGGCTACACCTTC. Its protein product is CASSQLADRGHSNYGYTF.

This clonotype was counted between two and nine times. The chain couples TRBV28 to TRBJ2-5, with 7 bases matching TRBD1. Losses at the gene ends were 9 bases for V and 5 bases for J; bases not matched to a gene: 6. Germline values: CDR1 MDHEN, CDR2 SYDVKM. The CDR3 sequence is 12 residues long. The CDR3 coding sequence is TGTGCCAGTGAGACAGGGTTCGAGACCCAGTACTTC. It encodes CASETGFETQYF.

This clonotype has at least ten counts. V usage is TRBV7-2 and J usage is TRBJ2-3; D tentatively fits TRBD1 or TRBD2 (5 bases each). V was cut by 2 bases and J by 3 bases, with 21 bases left in between. Germline CDR1 reads SGHTA; CDR2 reads FQGNSA. This CDR3 comprises 18 residues. CDR3 sequence (DNA): TGTGCCAGCAGCTTAAACGGCCGAGGGGCACAAGGGACAGATACGCAGTATTTT. Its protein is CASSLNGRGAQGTDTQYF.

The V gene is TRBV25-1, the J gene TRBJ1-2; weak D call: TRBD1 (5 bases). Germline V CDR1 and CDR2: MGHDK, SYGVNS. Between the trimmed V and J ends, which lost 5 bases and 8 bases, there was a span of 18 bases. This CDR3 is built from 14 residues. For the CDR3, the DNA is TGTGCCAGCAGTCCTCCGACAGCGCTCTTCGGCTACACCTTC. It is translated as CASSPPTALFGYTF.

Many counts were recorded for this clonotype. J is TRBJ2-7 and V is TRBV7-8; the D call may be TRBD1 or TRBD2 (6 bases each). Per the germline V gene, CDR1 is SGHVS and CDR2 is FQNEAQ. With 4 bases removed from V and 6 bases from J, the gap between germline ends came to 25 bases. The CDR3 is 17 amino acids. The CDR3 sequence: CASSSVGGSARRGEQYF. CDR3 coding DNA: TGTGCCAGCAGCTCCGTAGGGGGATCGGCGCGGCGGGGCGAGCAGTACTTC.

The CDR3 region has the DNA TGCAGCGTTCTGGTTGGGGAGGCTGATACGCAGTATTTT. Translated: CSVLVGEADTQYF. The chain is built from TRBV29-1 and TRBJ2-3, with D possibly being TRBD2 (6 bases). Germline V lookup: CDR1 SQVTM, CDR2 ANQGSEA. V lost 5 bases and J 6 bases, leaving 15 bases between the germline ends. The CDR3 extends over 13 amino acids.

As for this clonotype: At one end the junction does not follow the germline gene, possibly because of a read error. This chain joins TRBV12-3 or TRBV12-4 and TRBJ2-3; D remains unclear. The CDR3 runs 13 residues. In nucleotides, the CDR3 is TGTGCCAGCAGTGACGACGAAGCAGATACGCTGTATTTT. This codes for CASSDDEADTLYF.

This rearrangement joins TRBV5-6 to TRBJ2-5; D ambiguous. Germline loops: CDR1 SGHDT, CDR2 YYEEEE. This CDR3 region has 15 residues. V was trimmed by 0 bases and J by 1 base, leaving 10 bases between them. Here the CDR3 DNA reads TGTGCCAGCAGCTTGGGCAGGCCTTTCCAAGAGACCCAGTACTTC. Translation gives CASSLGRPFQETQYF.

This clonotype was seen ten or more times. This chain links TRBV4-3 with TRBJ2-1; D remains ambiguous. Between the trimmed V and J ends, which lost 0 bases and 0 bases, there was a span of 6 bases. Germline CDR1 is LGHNA and CDR2 is YSLEER. This CDR3 is 15 amino acids long. The chain's CDR3 is CASSQERYSYNEQFF. In DNA, the CDR3 is TGCGCCAGCAGCCAAGAACGTTACTCCTACAATGAGCAGTTCTTC.